This T cell receptor beta chain was captured in a study of early stage breast cancer tumors (dated by TCRdb to 2015 to 2018). The study in broad terms: Of the roughly 15 invasive breast tumors, roughly 13 were found to be estrogen receptor-positive, progesterone receptor-positive and HER2-negative. The samples as a whole yielded 2 million to 3 million detected templates, corresponding to about 1 million unique clonotypes. About 70% of the 12 ER+/PR+/HER2- tumors were invasive ductal carcinomas, while the other four were invasive lobular carcinomas. On average, each sample got about 9.6-fold read coverage. The research as a whole found: Enriched TCRB sequences shared across patients were mostly commonly generated sequences, unlikely to play an important role in the tumor microenvironment. Compared with adjacent normal breast tissue, tumors had around 2.5-fold higher T cell density and higher clonality. Bulk genomic DNA sequencing of unsorted cells missed chain pairing and functional markers such as CD4, CD8 and FOXP3. Greater similarity was observed between blood and normal breast repertoires than between blood and tumor repertoires, and tumor was distinguished from normal in 14 of 16 patients when each tissue was compared with blood. The small cohort size prevented analysis by tumor subtype.

The study profiled bulk TCR beta-chain repertoires in matched peripheral blood, tumor and adjacent normal breast tissue taken from about 15 patients with early-stage breast cancer. Before surgery, roughly 4.5-10 mL of whole blood was collected in EDTA tubes and processed within 2 hours. Ficoll-Paque centrifugation in SepMate-50 tubes was used to isolate peripheral blood mononuclear cells. PBMCs were cryopreserved in aliquots of 2 to 4 million cells in roughly 90% FBS with about 10% DMSO and kept in liquid nitrogen. Genomic DNA was extracted with the Qiagen AllPrep DNA/RNA Mini kit. On this clone itself: Its antigen target is currently unknown. Base qualities are not recorded, but no much larger clone differs from it by a single base.

Trimming removed 4 bases from V and 5 bases from J, leaving 10 bases between the germline ends. From the cysteine up to the phenylalanine, the CDR3 has a length of 13 residues. Just the 39-base CDR3 DNA is kept, in frame starting at base 1. Reading the germline V gene (reference sequence) gives CDR1 SEHNR and CDR2 FQNEAQ. Every sample was amplified as two independent genomic DNA replicates, using approximately 0.5 ug for blood and approximately 1.5 ug for tumor or normal breast. TCRB sequencing of genomic DNA was carried out with the ImmunoSeq Intro kit according to the manufacturer's instructions. The multiplex PCR ran for around 33 cycles using proprietary primers and spike-in control sequences for absolute quantification. An 87-bp fragment spanning the CDR3 and flanking V and J genes was sequenced with single-end 150-bp reads. Each lane of an Illumina MiSeq running version 3.0 chemistry carried seven multiplexed samples, with two replicates apiece. In the authors' own workflow: The vendor's proprietary pipeline processed the raw data and merged both replicates into a single result for each sample. A clonotype was defined as productive rearrangements that share the same V-gene family, CDR3 amino acid sequence and J-gene segment. Clonality was computed as 1 minus the normalized Shannon entropy (Pielou evenness) of TCRB abundances. T cell density was estimated as total templates divided by the number of input cells, with the number of input cells inferred from the DNA input amount. Total repertoire diversity and clonality were estimated with Recon using default parameters. Tumor-enriched clonotypes were defined as having over 0.1% abundance in tumor and at least 32-fold higher abundance than in normal breast. Drawn from immuneACCESS, this table holds only the in-frame rearrangements with V and J called that TCRdb kept. Clones are partly lost; checked studies trace under half to an unresolved V gene and leave the rest unexplained. For V, J and clone size, that table is used; D and trimming come from the DNA. Recorded for this sample are 60,000 to 80,000 clones; approximately 80% of them occurred a single time. The ten largest clones add up to approximately 3.7% of the sample.

The clonotype comes from a person between 55 and 69 years old with breast cancer. The sample consisted of blood. The chain is assembled from TRBV7-9 and TRBJ2-3, with a tentative D gene TRBD1 over 5 matching bases. The CDR3 protein: CASSSSGKDTQYF. The nucleotides read TGTGCCAGCAGCTCCTCAGGGAAAGATACGCAGTATTTT. Outside the CDR3, residues come from the reference TRBV7-9 and TRBJ2-3 proteins, so the full variable domain is: DTGVSQNPRHKITKRGQNVTFRCDPISEHNRLYWYRQTLGQGPEFLTYFQNEAQLEKSRLLSDRFSAERPKGSFSTLEIQRTEQGDSAMYLCASSSSGKDTQYFGPGTRLTVL.